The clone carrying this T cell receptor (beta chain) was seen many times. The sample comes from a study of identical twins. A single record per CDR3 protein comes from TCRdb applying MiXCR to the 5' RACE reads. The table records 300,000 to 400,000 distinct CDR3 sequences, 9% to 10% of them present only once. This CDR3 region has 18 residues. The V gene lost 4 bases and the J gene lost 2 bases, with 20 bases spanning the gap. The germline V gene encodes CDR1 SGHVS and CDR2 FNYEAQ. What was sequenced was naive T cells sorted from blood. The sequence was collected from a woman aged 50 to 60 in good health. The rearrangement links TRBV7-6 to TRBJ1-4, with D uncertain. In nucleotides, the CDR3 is TGTGCCAGCAGCTCTCCCGACGGTTTCCACCGGACTAATGAAAAACTGTTTTTT. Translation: CASSSPDGFHRTNEKLFF.